This TCR beta chain is from a study of glioma-infiltrating T cells after dendritic cell vaccination. Study information: At biweekly intervals, patients got three intradermal dendritic cell vaccine injections.

Primers: 60 V beta forward and 13 J beta reverse. Sequencing was performed with immunoSEQ multiplex PCR; in TCRdb, only in-frame clones are kept and a portion is missing. The sample contains around 60,000 clones, over 75% of which appear only once. As to time point: after dendritic cell vaccination, including at tumor progression/relapse. This TCR came from a human donor with glioblastoma. Sequencing was performed on blood, taken after dendritic cell vaccination.

In DNA, the CDR3 is TGTGCCTGGAAGTTGGACAGGCAAAACTATGGCTACACCTTC. The encoded protein is CAWKLDRQNYGYTF. This chain connects TRBV30 to TRBJ1-2; TRBD1 aligns across 7 bases. The CDR3 contains 14 residues. J lost 2 bases, V lost 4 bases, and 7 bases had no gene match. CDR1 and CDR2 (germline): GTSNPN, SVGIG (reference sequence).